Below, 27 T cell receptor beta chains from the same sample are listed, as sequenced in a study of blood T cell repertoires in COVID-19. Sequencing was performed with immunoSEQ multiplex PCR; in TCRdb, only in-frame clones are kept and a portion is missing. In the table there are roughly 410,000 clones, about 88% of which are singletons. The sample was peripheral blood. These receptors were taken from a woman aged 40 to 49 with COVID-19, enrolled during active disease.

The genes are TRBV7-8 and TRBJ2-7, with TRBD1 matching over 10 bases. This CDR3 spans 14 amino acids. CDR1 and CDR2 from the germline V gene are SGHVS and FQNEAQ. Trimming removed 5 bases from V and 4 bases from J; junction bases left unmatched: 5. CDR3 loop: CASSPGTGEYEQYF. In DNA form, the CDR3 reads TGTGCCAGCAGCCCAGGGACAGGGGAGTACGAGCAGTACTTC. The complete variable domain, with remaining parts taken from reference TRBV7-8 and TRBJ2-7, reads GAGVSQSPRYKVAKRGQDVALRCDPISGHVSLFWYQQALGQGPEFLTYFQNEAQLDKSGLPSDRFFAERPEGSVSTLKIQRTQQEDSAVYLCASSPGTGEYEQYFGPGTRLTVT.

V gene TRBV4-3 combines with J gene TRBJ2-5; D is perhaps TRBD2 (5 bases). The germline gives CDR1 LGHNA, CDR2 YSLEER. This CDR3 region has 16 residues. With 0 bases removed from V and 4 bases from J, the gap between germline ends came to 15 bases. CDR3 sequence (DNA): TGCGCCAGCAGCCAAGATGGGCTAGCAGGTCTAGAGACCCAGTACTTC. Protein: CASSQDGLAGLETQYF.

The chain joins TRBV11-2 to TRBJ2-7, with a weak D call TRBD1 (6 bases). Trimming took off 5 bases at V and 3 bases at J, with 17 bases between the two ends. Germline CDR1 SGHAT, CDR2 FQNNGV. The length of the CDR3 is 15 residues. The CDR3 reads CASSPTWGLGYEQYF. For the CDR3, the DNA is TGTGCCAGCAGCCCGACGTGGGGGCTAGGCTACGAGCAGTACTTC.

A word on this clone: The same CDR3 also results from other DNA sequences found in this sample. The V gene is TRBV5-1, the J gene TRBJ1-1; 9 nucleotides align to TRBD1. CDR3 length equals 15 residues. V dropped 0 bases and J dropped 2; count of bases not matched to a gene: 2. Germline V gene lookup returns CDR1 SGHRS and CDR2 YFSETQ. The CDR3 DNA is TGCGCCAGCAGCTTGGTACAGGGGGCAAACACTGAAGCTTTCTTT. Protein: CASSLVQGANTEAFF.

This clone appeared a single time. J is TRBJ2-7 and V is TRBV19; 8 positions match TRBD2. CDR3 length: 18 amino acids. V trimming: 3 bases; J trimming: 9 bases; junction bases outside the gene matches: 22. Germline-derived CDR1 and CDR2 are LNHDA and SQIVND (reference sequence). Written as DNA, the CDR3 is TGTGCCAGTAGTATTCCCCCTCTTGGGCGGGAGGTTCCTTCTGGGCAGTACTTC. This encodes CASSIPPLGREVPSGQYF.

The J gene is TRBJ2-5, the V gene TRBV30, with 10 bases aligning to TRBD1. The germline CDR1 and CDR2 sequences are GTSNPN and SVGIG (reference sequence). The CDR3 consists of 14 residues. Trimming took 3 bases from V and 3 from J; bases not matched to a gene: 4. In DNA form, the CDR3 reads TGTGCCTGGAGCTGGACAGGGGGAAAAGAGACCCAGTACTTC. Protein sequence: CAWSWTGGKETQYF.

The V call is TRBV6-5, the J call TRBJ2-1; D is possibly TRBD2 (5 bases). The CDR3 covers 13 residues. V lost 5 bases and J lost 6, with 11 bases in between. The germline CDR1 and CDR2 sequences are MNHEY and SVGAGI. In nucleotides, the CDR3 is TGTGCCAGCAGTCCCCCGGGGTTCAATGAGCAGTTCTTC. This translates into CASSPPGFNEQFF.

The chain employs TRBV7-2 and TRBJ2-7; 9 bases line up with TRBD1. Losses at the gene ends were 1 base for V and 6 bases for J; bases not matched to a gene: 13. In germline, CDR1 is SGHTA, CDR2 FQGNSA. CDR3 size: 17 residues. CDR3 bases: TGTGCCAGCAGCTTAGTGTTTGGGGGGGGACAGGGTGGCGAGCAGTACTTC. Its translation: CASSLVFGGGQGGEQYF.

CDR3 coding DNA: TGTGCCAGCAGTCGCCGAATACAGGAGACTAACTATGGCTACACCTTC. Its protein product is CASSRRIQETNYGYTF. The V call is TRBV6-2 or TRBV6-3, the J call TRBJ1-2; TRBD1 might be the D (5 bases). This CDR3 contains 16 residues. Germline loops: CDR1 MNHEY, CDR2 SVGEGT. The V and J ends lost 5 bases and 0 bases respectively, with 16 bases between them.

This clone was observed a single time. This rearrangement joins TRBV10-3 to TRBJ2-1; 11 bases agree with TRBD2. Germline V gene sequence: CDR1 ENHRY, CDR2 SYGVKD. V dropped 6 bases and J dropped 9; count of bases not matched to a gene: 10. This CDR3 has 15 amino acids. The CDR3 loop is CAIRTVAGGPGEQFF. DNA of the CDR3: TGTGCCATCAGGACGGTAGCGGGAGGGCCTGGTGAGCAGTTCTTC.

This chain connects TRBV4-1 to TRBJ1-2; 9 positions match TRBD1. This CDR3 is built from 17 residues. V shed 5 bases and J 1 base; nucleotides not matched to a gene: 11. Germline V CDR1 and CDR2: MGHRA, YSYEKL. The chain's CDR3 is CASSSTHRGLVNYGYTF. The CDR3 nucleotides are TGCGCCAGCAGCTCCACCCACAGGGGGCTCGTTAACTATGGCTACACCTTC.

V and J are TRBV24-1 and TRBJ2-7; 7 bases are a match to TRBD2. The junction had 8 bases not matched to a gene; V was cut back by 4 bases and J by 3 bases. Germline CDR1 reads KGHDR; CDR2 reads SFDVKD. The CDR3 consists of 15 residues. CDR3 sequence: CATSDPARGDYEQYF. Here the CDR3 DNA reads TGTGCCACCAGTGACCCCGCCCGGGGGGACTACGAGCAGTACTTC.

This chain links TRBV9 with TRBJ1-1; 8 bases align to TRBD1. CDR1 and CDR2 from the germline V gene are SGDLS and YYNGEE. Germline trimming cut 7 bases from V and 6 bases from J; bases unmatched to any gene: 11. This CDR3 is built from 14 residues. The CDR3 DNA reads TGTGCCAGCTCCCTAATCCAGGGGGCAGCTGAAGCTTTCTTT. This encodes CASSLIQGAAEAFF. Together with reference TRBV9 and TRBJ1-1, the CDR3 gives the full variable domain: DSGVTQTPKHLITATGQRVTLRCSPRSGDLSVYWYQQSLDQGLQFLIQYYNGEERAKGNILERFSAQQFPDLHSELNLSSLELGDSALYFCASSLIQGAAEAFFGQGTRLTVV.

The CDR3 region is CASSHPDRNTEAFF. The CDR3 nucleotides read TGCGCCAGCAGTCACCCGGACAGGAACACTGAAGCTTTCTTT. The chain uses TRBV4-3 and TRBJ1-1; the D gene is possibly TRBD1 (6 bases). Germline V lookup: CDR1 LGHNA, CDR2 YSLEER. This CDR3 is 14 amino acids long. V was shortened by 6 bases and J by 1 base, with 12 bases between the two germline ends.

This chain links TRBV28 with TRBJ1-2, with D possibly matching TRBD1 (6 bases). Germline-derived CDR1 and CDR2 are MDHEN and SYDVKM. Deletions cut 7 bases from V and 7 bases from J, with 10 bases between. The CDR3 totals 11 residues. This CDR3 is CASTSTGGYTF. The CDR3 DNA reads TGTGCCAGCACCTCGACAGGTGGCTACACCTTC.

This clone has just one count. The chain recombines TRBV2 with TRBJ1-6; D unresolved. V was clipped by 5 bases and J by 3 bases, with 14 bases between them. Germline CDR1 SNHLY, CDR2 FYNNEI. This CDR3 has 16 amino acids. The CDR3 DNA sequence: TGTGCCAGCAGTCCGACCGTCGGAGTCTATAATTCACCCCTCCACTTT. Translating it yields CASSPTVGVYNSPLHF.

This clone was counted a few times. The J gene is TRBJ1-1, the V gene TRBV27; 7 positions match TRBD1. This CDR3 has 15 residues. Germline loops: CDR1 MNHEY, CDR2 SMNVEV (reference sequence). V lost 0 bases, J lost 11 bases, and 12 bases stayed unmatched. CDR3 sequence (DNA): TGTGCCAGCAGTTTATCCGGGACAGCGCTAGCTCGGGCTTTCTTT. This sequence encodes CASSLSGTALARAFF.

This chain joins TRBV19 and TRBJ1-1, with 7 positions matching TRBD1. V shed 1 base, J shed 5 bases, and the junction held 13 bases outside the gene matches. The CDR3 has 17 residues. Germline-derived CDR1 and CDR2 are LNHDA and SQIVND (reference sequence). The CDR3 loop is CASSIVQGRPTRTEAFF. As DNA, the CDR3 is TGTGCCAGTAGTATAGTACAGGGGCGGCCAACGAGGACTGAAGCTTTCTTT. Full variable domain (rest looked up from reference TRBV19 and TRBJ1-1): DGGITQSPKYLFRKEGQNVTLSCEQNLNHDAMYWYRQDPGQGLRLIYYSQIVNDFQKGDIAEGYSVSREKKESFPLTVTSAQKNPTAFYLCASSIVQGRPTRTEAFFGQGTRLTVV.

CDR3: CASSPLAGAGYEQYF. As DNA, the CDR3 is TGCGCCAGCAGCCCATTAGCGGGGGCAGGCTACGAGCAGTACTTC. V and J are TRBV4-3 and TRBJ2-7; 9 nucleotides agree with TRBD2. The CDR3 loop spans 15 amino acids. Germline assignment: CDR1 LGHNA and CDR2 YSLEER. Trimming took 4 bases from V and 3 from J; bases not matched to a gene: 7.

The chain is built from TRBV27 and TRBJ2-1; TRBD2 agrees at 10 bases. After removal of 5 bases from V and 5 bases from J, the junction contained 12 bases not matched to a gene. This CDR3 has 17 residues. Germline CDR1 and CDR2: MNHEY and SMNVEV (reference sequence). In DNA form, the CDR3 reads TGTGCCAGCAGTACACGACCGGGACTAGCGTCGAACAATGAGCAGTTCTTC. It specifies CASSTRPGLASNNEQFF.

The chain employs TRBV5-1 and TRBJ1-4; the match to TRBD1 covers 7 bases. V lost 2 bases to trimming and J lost 9 bases; unmatched junction nucleotides: 10. This CDR3 region has 15 residues. Germline assignment: CDR1 SGHRS and CDR2 YFSETQ. The CDR3 loop reads CASSLYQGDLQKLFF. CDR3 bases: TGCGCCAGCAGCTTATATCAGGGGGACCTCCAAAAACTGTTTTTT.

The rearrangement joins TRBV19 to TRBJ2-1; no definite D call. In germline, CDR1 is LNHDA, CDR2 SQIVND (reference sequence). Trimming removed 6 bases from V and 2 bases from J, with 14 bases in between. This CDR3 region has 15 residues. The CDR3 loop reads CASSLLGGTYNEQFF. CDR3 sequence (DNA): TGTGCCAGTAGCCTCCTCGGCGGAACCTACAATGAGCAGTTCTTC.

The rearrangement joins TRBV5-6 to TRBJ2-7; maybe TRBD2 (6 bases). The CDR3 totals 14 residues. CDR1 is SGHDT and CDR2 is YYEEEE in the germline V gene. The germline V and J ends were trimmed by 2 bases and 0 bases, with 9 bases remaining between them. The CDR3 loop reads CASSLGTHSYEQYF. CDR3 bases: TGTGCCAGCAGCTTAGGGACTCACTCCTACGAGCAGTACTTC. Full variable domain (rest looked up from reference TRBV5-6 and TRBJ2-7): DAGVTQSPTHLIKTRGQQVTLRCSPKSGHDTVSWYQQALGQGPQFIFQYYEEEERQRGNFPDRFSGHQFPNYSSELNVNALLLGDSALYLCASSLGTHSYEQYFGPGTRLTVT.

The CDR3 loop is CASSLVSGTDTQYF. The CDR3 nucleotides are TGTGCCAGCAGCTTGGTAAGCGGCACAGATACGCAGTATTTT. The chain is built from TRBV7-2 and TRBJ2-3; D remains unclear. The CDR3 consists of 14 residues. Trimming pared 3 bases from V and 1 base from J, leaving 8 bases between. Germline CDR1 and CDR2: SGHTA and FQGNSA.

The chain links TRBV4-3 to TRBJ1-6; D unclear. The CDR3 runs 15 residues. The V gene's germline CDR1 is LGHNA and CDR2 YSLEER. Deletions cut 1 base from V and 6 bases from J, with 10 bases between. The CDR3 DNA follows: TGCGCCAGCAGCCAAGTAGGAGTTTCTAATTCACCCCTCCACTTT. Its translation is CASSQVGVSNSPLHF.

The chain joins TRBV5-4 to TRBJ1-1; TRBD1 might be the D (5 bases). The CDR3 consists of 14 residues. Per the germline V gene, CDR1 is SGHNT and CDR2 is YYREEE (reference sequence). V lost 1 base, J lost 1 base, and 8 bases lay in between. CDR3 in DNA: TGTGCCAGCAGCTTGCAGGGTCGGAACACTGAAGCTTTCTTT. Translating gives CASSLQGRNTEAFF.

The J gene is TRBJ2-7, the V gene TRBV6-2 or TRBV6-3; no clear D. The CDR3 loop spans 13 amino acids. The germline CDR1 and CDR2 sequences are MNHEY and SVGEGT. V was cut by 2 bases and J by 2 bases, with 7 bases left in between. CDR3 in DNA: TGTGCCAGCAGTTACCTACAGACCTACGAGCAGTACTTC. This sequence encodes CASSYLQTYEQYF.